This T cell receptor beta chain was documented in a study of blood T cell repertoires in COVID-19. At the level of the study: The analysed material was cDNA or gDNA that came from T cells, B-cell-depleted T cells, or PBMCs.

The table came from immunoSEQ multiplex PCR; TCRdb's copy has only in-frame clones and leaves some out. The sample has more than 55,000 clones, under 85% seen once. V was pared by 8 bases and J by 7 bases, with 3 bases of the junction left unmatched. The CDR3 covers 13 residues. Germline assignment: CDR1 LGHDT and CDR2 YNNKEL (reference sequence). The receptor's source is a woman aged 45-65 years with active or convalescent COVID-19. The chain uses TRBV3-1 (or the pseudogene TRBV3-2) and TRBJ2-1, with 12 positions matching TRBD2. Input material: peripheral blood. CDR3 sequence (DNA): TGTGCCAGCGCTAGCGGGAGGGGAAATGAGCAGTTCTTC. Translation gives CASASGRGNEQFF.